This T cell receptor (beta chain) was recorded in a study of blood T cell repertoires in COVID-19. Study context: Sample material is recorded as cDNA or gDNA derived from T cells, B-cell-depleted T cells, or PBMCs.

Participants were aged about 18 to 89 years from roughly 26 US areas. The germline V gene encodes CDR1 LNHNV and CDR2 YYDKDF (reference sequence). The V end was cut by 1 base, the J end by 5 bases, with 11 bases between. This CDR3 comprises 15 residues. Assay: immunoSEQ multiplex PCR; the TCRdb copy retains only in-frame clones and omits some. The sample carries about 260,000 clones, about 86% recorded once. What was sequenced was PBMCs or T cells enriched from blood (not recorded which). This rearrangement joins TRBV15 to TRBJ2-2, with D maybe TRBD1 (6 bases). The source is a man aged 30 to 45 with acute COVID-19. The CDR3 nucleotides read TGTGCCACCAGCAGAGCTACCACAGGGACCGGGGAGCTGTTTTTT. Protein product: CATSRATTGTGELFF.